The 28 T cell receptor beta chains below were found in one sample sequenced in a study of T cells in Graves' hyperthyroidism and ophthalmopathy (dated by TCRdb to the late 2010s). Library method: multiplex PCR. TCRdb names Illumina HiSeq 2000 as the instrument used. TCR beta CDR3 regions were amplified from RNA transcripts. For the first round of RT-PCR on the TCR CDR3, the HTBI primer set was used together with the Qiagen OneStep RT-PCR kit. In-frame beta chains were kept once TCRdb had trimmed the public reads at Q25 with fastp and called clones with MiXCR. Each entry is one CDR3 protein sequence, shown with its most common DNA and genes. This sample lists some 700,000 distinct CDR3 sequences; roughly 17% were detected once. Roughly a sixth of the sample comes from the top ten. The specimen sequenced was blood. These receptor sequences come from a man aged 45-65 years with Graves' hyperthyroidism.

The V and J genes are TRBV6-1 and TRBJ2-2; 9 positions match TRBD1. The CDR3 extends over 15 amino acids. The V segment lost 5 bases and the J segment 7 bases; nucleotides outside the gene matches: 8. Germline V CDR1 and CDR2: MNHNS, SASEGT. CDR3 sequence (DNA): TGTGCCAGCAGTCGGACAGGGGACATAGGCGGGGAGCTGTTTTTT. It encodes CASSRTGDIGGELFF.

This clonotype has more than one count but fewer than ten. In nucleotides, the CDR3 is TGTGCCAGCAGCTTGATGATGCCCGGGGAGCTGTTTTTT. Its translation: CASSLMMPGELFF. This sequence joins TRBV7-2 and TRBJ2-2; D remains ambiguous. CDR1 is SGHTA and CDR2 is FQGNSA in the germline V gene. The CDR3 has 13 amino acids. V lost 3 bases and J lost 6, with 8 bases in between.

This clonotype has a handful of counts. The DNA for the CDR3 is TGTGCCAGCAGTTACGGCCGGAGCGAGCCCCAGCATTTT. Amino acid sequence: CASSYGRSEPQHF. The genes are TRBV6-2 or TRBV6-3 and TRBJ1-5; no definite D call. The germline V gene has CDR1 MNHEY and CDR2 SVGEGT. The CDR3 runs 13 residues. V lost 2 bases to trimming and J lost 8 bases, with 10 bases between them.

There are many counts of this clonotype. V usage is TRBV10-3 and J usage is TRBJ2-5, with D possibly matching TRBD2 (5 bases). The V gene's germline CDR1 is ENHRY and CDR2 SYGVKD. V lost 4 bases to trimming and J lost 3 bases, with 12 bases between them. The CDR3 consists of 14 residues. The CDR3 region is CAISAGTREETQYF. CDR3 sequence (DNA): TGTGCCATCAGTGCAGGAACTAGGGAAGAGACCCAGTACTTC.

The table lists this clonotype with a few counts. The chain employs TRBV30 and TRBJ1-5; 8 nucleotides agree with TRBD1. Germline V gene sequence: CDR1 GTSNPN, CDR2 SVGIG (reference sequence). The junction had 3 bases not matched to a gene; V was cut back by 4 bases and J by 4 bases. This CDR3 spans 13 amino acids. The CDR3 DNA follows: TGTGCCTGGACGGGACAGGAGAATCAGCCCCAGCATTTT. Protein sequence: CAWTGQENQPQHF.

This clonotype was detected ten times or more. The CDR3: CSARTSGAYQYF. In DNA, the CDR3 is TGCAGCGCTAGGACTAGCGGGGCTTATCAGTACTTC. The rearrangement joins TRBV29-1 to TRBJ2-5, with TRBD2 identical over 12 bases. V shed 7 bases, J shed 11 bases, and the junction held 8 bases outside the gene matches. Germline CDR1 SQVTM, CDR2 ANQGSEA. The CDR3 totals 12 residues.

Ten or more counts support this clonotype. The V gene is TRBV10-3, the J gene TRBJ2-5; maybe TRBD2 (5 bases). Germline-derived CDR1 and CDR2 are ENHRY and SYGVKD. Trimming removed 6 bases at V and 1 base at J, with 12 bases between. The CDR3 runs to 14 residues. This CDR3 reads CAIRRDLAQETQYF. The DNA of the CDR3 is TGTGCCATCAGGAGGGATTTGGCCCAAGAGACCCAGTACTTC.

This clonotype has at least ten counts. The chain uses TRBV7-9 and TRBJ2-7; TRBD2 matches at 15 bases. V trimming: 5 bases; J trimming: 0 bases; junction bases outside the gene matches: 8. This CDR3 contains 18 residues. Germline V gives CDR1 SEHNR, CDR2 FQNEAQ (reference sequence). CDR3 sequence (DNA): TGTGCCAGCAGCGGACCGGGACTAGCGGGAGGAAGCTCCTACGAGCAGTACTTC. Amino acid sequence: CASSGPGLAGGSSYEQYF.

This clonotype showed up just a few times. The CDR3, as DNA: TGTGCCAGCAGCCCCACCACTAGGGCACATCAGCCCCAGCATTTT. Amino acids: CASSPTTRAHQPQHF. The chain uses TRBV7-2 and TRBJ1-5; D remains unclear. The CDR3 extends over 15 amino acids. Germline V lookup: CDR1 SGHTA, CDR2 FQGNSA. Trimming took off 5 bases at V and 5 bases at J, with 16 bases between the two ends.

This clonotype was seen at least ten times. The chain employs TRBV6-5 and TRBJ1-1; a possible D gene is TRBD1 (6 bases). This CDR3 comprises 17 residues. The V gene's germline CDR1 is MNHEY and CDR2 SVGAGI. Trimming stripped 0 bases from V and 5 bases from J, with 19 bases between. CDR3 in amino acids: CASSYSRFQGRRTEAFF. The CDR3 DNA sequence: TGTGCCAGCAGTTACTCGAGGTTTCAGGGGAGGAGGACTGAAGCTTTCTTT.

V gene TRBV12-3 or TRBV12-4 combines with J gene TRBJ2-1; 12 bases match TRBD2. The CDR3 is 17 residues long. V shed 2 bases, J shed 4 bases, and the junction held 6 bases outside the gene matches. CDR3: CASSLQLAGGAYNEQFF. In DNA, the CDR3 is TGTGCCAGCAGTTTACAGCTAGCGGGAGGGGCATACAATGAGCAGTTCTTC.

The chain couples TRBV28 to TRBJ1-6; tentative D call: TRBD1 (6 bases). The CDR3 loop spans 15 amino acids. V lost 3 bases and J lost 7, with 13 bases in between. In germline, CDR1 is MDHEN, CDR2 SYDVKM. The CDR3, as DNA: TGTGCCAGCAGTTTGGATGGCAGGGGAAATTCACCCCTCCACTTT. Translation gives CASSLDGRGNSPLHF.

The sample holds many counts of this clonotype. The chain couples TRBV4-2 to TRBJ2-2; TRBD2 matches 7 bases. The CDR3 spans 16 residues. Germline CDR1 reads LGHNA; CDR2 reads YNFKEQ. The ends lost 1 base at V and 5 bases at J; junction bases unmatched: 7. The CDR3 spells CASSQVAGRGTGELFF. The CDR3 bases are TGTGCCAGCAGCCAAGTGGCAGGGAGGGGAACCGGGGAGCTGTTTTTT.

This clonotype was recorded a few times. The genes are TRBV6-2 or TRBV6-3 and TRBJ2-1; D gene unclear. There are 15 residues in the CDR3. Germline V gene data show CDR1 as MNHEY and CDR2 as SVGEGT. With 4 bases removed from V and 4 bases from J, the gap between germline ends came to 14 bases. The CDR3 sequence: CASSFWTSSYNEQFF. CDR3 DNA: TGTGCCAGCAGTTTTTGGACCTCCAGTTACAATGAGCAGTTCTTC.

This clonotype was seen repeatedly, ten times or more. This chain uses TRBV11-2 with TRBJ2-3, with D perhaps TRBD2 (6 bases). The CDR3 runs 15 residues. The V end was cut by 4 bases, the J end by 4 bases, with 15 bases between. CDR1 and CDR2 from the germline V gene are SGHAT and FQNNGV. CDR3 amino acids: CASSSRLEGADTQYF. The CDR3 bases are TGTGCCAGCAGCTCCCGTCTGGAGGGTGCAGATACGCAGTATTTT.

This clonotype was seen at least ten times. The rearrangement links TRBV20-1 to TRBJ1-5, with 9 bases identical to TRBD1. The CDR3 extends over 15 amino acids. The V gene end was trimmed by 5 bases and the J gene end by 6 bases; junction bases not matched to a gene: 11. Germline V gene lookup returns CDR1 DFQATT and CDR2 SNEGSKA (reference sequence). The CDR3, as DNA: TGCAGTGCTCGGAGTACCGGGACAGGGACTCAGCCCCAGCATTTT. It specifies CSARSTGTGTQPQHF.

This clonotype was detected many times. CDR3 in amino acids: CSARDLDKASYEQYF. CDR3 nucleotides: TGCAGTGCTAGAGATCTTGATAAAGCCTCCTACGAGCAGTACTTC. The V gene is TRBV20-1, the J gene TRBJ2-7; D not resolved. CDR3 length: 15 residues. The germline gives CDR1 DFQATT, CDR2 SNEGSKA (reference sequence). V was clipped by 0 bases and J by 0 bases, with 12 bases between them.

This clonotype has a handful of counts. The rearrangement joins TRBV4-3 to TRBJ1-2; no reliable D call. The V end lost 1 base, the J end lost 5 bases, and 14 bases lay between the germline ends. The CDR3 totals 15 residues. The germline V gene encodes CDR1 LGHNA and CDR2 YSLEER. Here the CDR3 reads CASSQVGGYFYGYTF. The CDR3 nucleotides are TGCGCCAGCAGCCAAGTGGGAGGATATTTTTATGGCTACACCTTC.

At least ten counts were recorded for this clonotype. J is TRBJ2-2 and V is TRBV10-2, with 8 bases fitting TRBD2. V was pared by 2 bases and J by 2 bases, with 10 bases of the junction left unmatched. The CDR3 extends over 18 amino acids. Germline assignment: CDR1 WSHSY and CDR2 SAAADI. The CDR3 coding sequence is TGCGCCAGCAGTGAGATAGCGGGGAAAAACCCCAACACCGGGGAGCTGTTTTTT. Residues: CASSEIAGKNPNTGELFF.

This clonotype was counted a few times. A much bigger clone sits one base away, suggesting this may be a read error. In DNA form, the CDR3 reads TGTGCCTGCAGTTTAAATATGAACTATGGCTACACCTTC. It translates to CACSLNMNYGYTF. The rearrangement links TRBV28 to TRBJ1-2; D is unresolved. The CDR3 loop spans 13 amino acids. Germline-derived CDR1 and CDR2 are MDHEN and SYDVKM.

This clonotype showed up many times. V usage is TRBV6-1 and J usage is TRBJ2-1; 8 bases map to TRBD1. The CDR3 loop spans 15 amino acids. Trimming at V came to 6 bases and at J to 4 bases, leaving 8 bases not matched to a gene. In germline, CDR1 is MNHNS, CDR2 SASEGT. DNA for the CDR3: TGTGCCAGCAGCACCACTGGACAGGGATACAATGAGCAGTTCTTC. This translates into CASSTTGQGYNEQFF.

This clonotype was seen only a few times. J is TRBJ2-1 and V is TRBV28, with 7 bases lining up with TRBD2. This CDR3 spans 13 amino acids. Germline CDR1 and CDR2: MDHEN and SYDVKM. The ends lost 4 bases at V and 10 bases at J; junction bases unmatched: 7. This chain's CDR3 is CASSSPTSREQFF. The CDR3 DNA reads as TGTGCCAGCAGTTCACCGACTAGCCGCGAGCAGTTCTTC.

This clonotype occurred a few times. This chain uses TRBV19 with TRBJ2-2; D unclear. The CDR3 totals 16 residues. The germline V and J ends were trimmed by 1 base and 1 base, with 10 bases remaining between them. Germline V gene sequence: CDR1 LNHDA, CDR2 SQIVND (reference sequence). CDR3 in amino acids: CASSIGGGLNTGELFF. As DNA, the CDR3 is TGTGCCAGTAGTATAGGAGGCGGCCTGAACACCGGGGAGCTGTTTTTT.

The rearrangement links TRBV12-3 or TRBV12-4 to TRBJ1-1, with D unclear. Trimming stripped 6 bases from V and 11 bases from J, with 19 bases between. The CDR3 covers 13 residues. The CDR3, as DNA: TGTGCCAGCAGGGCTCGCGATGAGGTATGGGCTTTCTTT. This codes for CASRARDEVWAFF.

This clonotype was seen repeatedly, ten times or more. The chain links TRBV3-1 to TRBJ1-1, with D unclear. The CDR3 length is 13 residues. V shed 5 bases and J shed 1 base, with 8 bases lying between them. Looked up from germline, CDR1 is LGHDT and CDR2 is YNNKEL (reference sequence). The CDR3 region has the DNA TGTGCCAGCAGCGACACAGAGAACACTGAAGCTTTCTTT. It codes for CASSDTENTEAFF. Together with reference TRBV3-1 and TRBJ1-1, the CDR3 gives the full variable domain: DTAVSQTPKYLVTQMGNDKSIKCEQNLGHDTMYWYKQDSKKFLKIMFSYNNKELIINETVPNRFSPKSPDKAHLNLHINSLELGDSAVYFCASSDTENTEAFFGQGTRLTVV.

Ten or more counts support this clonotype. The chain recombines TRBV12-3 or TRBV12-4 with TRBJ1-6; no clear D. This CDR3 region has 14 residues. Trimming cost V 6 bases and J 4 bases, with 10 bases left between them. CDR3 residues: CASRGNSYNSPLHF. The CDR3 nucleotides read TGTGCCAGCAGGGGAAATTCATATAATTCACCCCTCCACTTT.

This clonotype was seen many times. V is TRBV28 and J is TRBJ1-2; D uncertain. Germline V gives CDR1 MDHEN, CDR2 SYDVKM. CDR3 length equals 14 residues. V lost 5 bases and J lost 8, with 18 bases in between. CDR3 amino acids: CASSLLTGRWGYTF. CDR3 sequence (DNA): TGTGCCAGCAGTCTACTGACGGGCCGTTGGGGCTACACCTTC.

This clonotype has at least ten counts. This chain uses TRBV12-3 or TRBV12-4 with TRBJ1-1; D is unresolved. The V end was cut by 6 bases, the J end by 5 bases, with 16 bases between. This CDR3 spans 14 amino acids. The CDR3 sequence: CASRINPRQTEAFF. CDR3 DNA sequence: TGTGCCAGCAGAATTAACCCCCGGCAAACTGAAGCTTTCTTT.